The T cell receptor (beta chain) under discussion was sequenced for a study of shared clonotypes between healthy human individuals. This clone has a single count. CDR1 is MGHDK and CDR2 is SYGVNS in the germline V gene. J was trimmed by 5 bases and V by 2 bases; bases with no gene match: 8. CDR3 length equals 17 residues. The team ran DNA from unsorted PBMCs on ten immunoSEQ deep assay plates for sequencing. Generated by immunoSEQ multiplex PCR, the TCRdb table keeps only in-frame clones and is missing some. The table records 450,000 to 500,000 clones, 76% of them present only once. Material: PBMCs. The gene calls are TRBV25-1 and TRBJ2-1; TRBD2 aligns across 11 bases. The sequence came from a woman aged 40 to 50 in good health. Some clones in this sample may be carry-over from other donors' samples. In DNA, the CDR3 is TGTGCCAGCAGTGAACCTTCCGGGACTAGCGGCGACAATGAGCAGTTCTTC. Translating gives CASSEPSGTSGDNEQFF.